This T cell receptor beta chain stems from a study of CD8 T cells in Susac syndrome. Looked up from germline, CDR1 is MNHNS and CDR2 is SASEGT. Trimming shortened V by 7 bases and J by 0 bases, and 10 bases separated the two germline ends. The CDR3 spans 14 residues. Peripheral blood CD8+ and CD4+ T cells were profiled by TCR beta sequencing. FACS was used to enrich TEMRA cells, whereas the CD8+ and CD4+ T cells were obtained by negative isolation. With random hexamers, about 0.45 to 1 ug RNA was reverse transcribed. TCRdb ran MiXCR on the immunoSEQ multiplex PCR reads and lists one entry per CDR3 protein. The sample contains 150,000 to 200,000 distinct CDR3 sequences, approximately 93% of which appear only once.

This TCR derives from a human donor with multiple sclerosis. The sample consisted of CD4+ T cells from PBMCs. The chain combines TRBV6-1 with TRBJ1-3, with D perhaps TRBD1 (5 bases). In DNA form, the CDR3 reads TGTGCCAGCAAAGTTGACAGCTCTGGAAACACCATATATTTT. It codes for CASKVDSSGNTIYF.